This passage covers 30 T cell receptor beta chains from one sample sequenced in a study of early T cells in non-severe SARS-CoV-2 infection. TCRdb used MiXCR to reprocess the 5' RACE reads, holding one entry per CDR3 protein. The sample yields more than 45,000 distinct CDR3 sequences, around 12% seen once. The sample was whole blood. Receptor source: an adult who was a healthcare worker with PCR-confirmed SARS-CoV-2 infection or an uninfected control (not recorded which).

This clonotype occurred a few times. The chain links TRBV7-9 to TRBJ2-1, with D perhaps being TRBD1 or TRBD2 (5 bases each). The CDR3 is 18 residues long. Trimming pared 1 base from V and 7 bases from J, leaving 23 bases between. CDR1 and CDR2 from the germline V gene are SEHNR and FQNEAQ (reference sequence). CDR3 bases: TGTGCCAGCAGCTTAGAAGACCCGAGGGTGGGGCGAGGAAATGAGCAGTTCTTC. Its protein is CASSLEDPRVGRGNEQFF.

The rearrangement links TRBV5-1 to TRBJ1-4; TRBD1 might be the D (6 bases). V lost 4 bases and J 7 bases, leaving 20 bases between the germline ends. The CDR3 is 16 amino acids. From germline, CDR1 is SGHRS and CDR2 YFSETQ. The CDR3 nucleotides read TGCGCCAGCAGCGAACAGGGACCGATGGCGGGTGAAAAACTGTTTTTT. Translated, it gives CASSEQGPMAGEKLFF.

The DNA of the CDR3 is TGTGCCAGCAGTTCAGCCGGGCCCGGCGGAGATGAGCAGTACTTC. Its protein is CASSSAGPGGDEQYF. This chain links TRBV28 with TRBJ2-7; no firm D call. Germline V gene data show CDR1 as MDHEN and CDR2 as SYDVKM. The V gene lost 4 bases and the J gene lost 7 bases, with 20 bases spanning the gap. The CDR3 length is 15 residues.

At least ten counts were recorded for this clonotype. The chain has TRBV7-3 and TRBJ2-5; perhaps TRBD1 as D (5 bases). V was clipped by 1 base and J by 7 bases, with 13 bases between them. From germline, CDR1 is SGHTA and CDR2 FQGTGA. The CDR3 is made up of 14 amino acids. CDR3 bases: TGTGCCAGCAGCTTAAGTCGAAGGGGCGCGACCCAGTACTTC. Its protein product is CASSLSRRGATQYF.

A few counts support this clonotype. The CDR3 sequence is CAISELGLGYGEQFF. The CDR3, as DNA: TGTGCCATCAGTGAGTTGGGACTGGGGTATGGTGAGCAGTTCTTC. This chain uses TRBV10-3 with TRBJ2-1, with D possibly matching TRBD2 (6 bases). Germline assignment: CDR1 ENHRY and CDR2 SYGVKD. The CDR3 totals 15 residues. Trimming cost V 1 base and J 9 bases, with 16 bases left between them.

This clonotype showed up just a few times. This chain joins TRBV29-1 and TRBJ2-6, with TRBD1 as a possible D gene (6 bases). The CDR3 consists of 16 residues. CDR1 is SQVTM and CDR2 is ANQGSEA in the germline V gene. Deletions cut 4 bases from V and 2 bases from J, with 15 bases between. The CDR3 protein is CSVGSTGSTGANVLTF. In nucleotides, the CDR3 is TGCAGCGTTGGGTCCACAGGGTCCACTGGGGCCAACGTCCTGACTTTC. Full variable domain (outside the CDR3, taken from reference TRBV29-1 and TRBJ2-6): SAVISQKPSRDICQRGTSLTIQCQVDSQVTMMFWYRQQPGQSLTLIATANQGSEATYESGFVIDKFPISRPNLTFSTLTVSNMSPEDSSIYLCSVGSTGSTGANVLTFGAGSRLTVL.

This clonotype was seen many times. The DNA of the CDR3 is TGTGCCAGCAGCCCCTGGGAGAGCGATACGCAGTATTTT. Translated: CASSPWESDTQYF. The chain couples TRBV11-2 to TRBJ2-3; TRBD2 is a possible D gene (5 bases). This CDR3 has 13 residues. The V gene lost 5 bases and the J gene lost 6 bases, with 12 bases spanning the gap. Germline CDR1 SGHAT, CDR2 FQNNGV.

The V and J genes are TRBV27 and TRBJ1-3; no definite D call. V lost 5 bases and J 0 bases, leaving 8 bases between the germline ends. Germline V CDR1 and CDR2: MNHEY, SMNVEV (reference sequence). The CDR3 totals 14 residues. CDR3 amino acids: CASSPLGSGNTIYF. DNA for the CDR3: TGTGCCAGCAGTCCTCTGGGCTCTGGAAACACCATATATTTT.

Only a few counts were recorded for this clonotype. The chain recombines TRBV28 with TRBJ2-7; a weak D match, TRBD2 (5 bases). CDR1 and CDR2 from the germline V gene are MDHEN and SYDVKM. Trimming shortened V by 5 bases and J by 7 bases, and 21 bases separated the two germline ends. The length of the CDR3 is 15 residues. CDR3 bases: TGTGCCAGCAGTCCGGCCCCGACGGGGAGTCAAGAGCAGTACTTC. Its protein is CASSPAPTGSQEQYF.

This chain uses TRBV11-2 with TRBJ2-1; no clear D gene. Between the trimmed V and J ends, which lost 2 bases and 12 bases, there was a span of 14 bases. This CDR3 spans 13 amino acids. CDR1 is SGHAT, CDR2 FQNNGV, per germline. In DNA, the CDR3 is TGTGCCAGCAGCTTATCCATCCACGCAGGGCAGTTCTTC. This gives the protein CASSLSIHAGQFF. The full variable domain, completed using reference TRBV11-2 and TRBJ2-1, is EAGVAQSPRYKIIEKRQSVAFWCNPISGHATLYWYQQILGQGPKLLIQFQNNGVVDDSQLPKDRFSAERLKGVDSTLKIQPAKLEDSAVYLCASSLSIHAGQFFGPGTRLTVL.

A word on this clonotype: A much larger clone lies a single base off, so this may be a read error. This is likely a read error, given that the CDR3 carries no conserved phenylalanine or tryptophan at its end. V and J are TRBV12-3 or TRBV12-4 and TRBJ2-4, with a weak D call TRBD1 (6 bases). This CDR3 is built from 16 residues. The V gene lost 7 bases and the J gene lost 2 bases, with 18 bases spanning the gap. CDR3 region: CASTSPIQGTKNIQYL. The DNA for the CDR3 is TGTGCCAGCACATCGCCCATTCAGGGGACCAAAAACATTCAGTACCTC.

This clonotype was recorded many times. The V and J genes are TRBV28 and TRBJ1-2, with TRBD1 identical over 7 bases. The CDR3 totals 14 residues. Unmatched junction bases numbered 10, after V lost 8 bases and J lost 4 bases. Looked up from germline, CDR1 is MDHEN and CDR2 is SYDVKM. The CDR3 reads CASLRDRVPYGYTF. The CDR3 DNA reads as TGTGCCAGCCTTCGAGACAGGGTCCCCTATGGCTACACCTTC.

This clonotype was detected many times. This chain joins TRBV28 and TRBJ1-4; D gene uncertain. The CDR3 has 11 residues. Germline CDR1 MDHEN, CDR2 SYDVKM. The V end was cut by 4 bases, the J end by 12 bases, with 9 bases between. This CDR3 reads CASSSGLELFF. The DNA of the CDR3 is TGTGCCAGCAGTTCGGGTTTGGAACTGTTTTTT.

This clonotype was recorded at least ten times. This rearrangement joins TRBV29-1 to TRBJ2-7, with 7 bases lining up with TRBD1. The germline V gene encodes CDR1 SQVTM and CDR2 ANQGSEA. CDR3 length equals 14 residues. Trimming removed 4 bases from V and 1 base from J; junction bases left unmatched: 7. CDR3 DNA sequence: TGCAGCGTTGGACAGGGCCGAAAATCCTACGAGCAGTACTTC. Its translation is CSVGQGRKSYEQYF.

The chain is built from TRBV29-1 and TRBJ2-1, with D possibly called TRBD1 or TRBD2 (5 bases each). The CDR3 spans 12 residues. The germline gives CDR1 SQVTM, CDR2 ANQGSEA. The V gene lost 7 bases and the J gene lost 0 bases, with 7 bases spanning the gap. The CDR3 sequence: CSGGSSYNEQFF. The CDR3 DNA reads as TGCAGCGGGGGGAGCTCCTACAATGAGCAGTTCTTC.

The J gene is TRBJ1-2, the V gene TRBV7-9; tentative D call: TRBD1 (5 bases). CDR3 size: 17 residues. CDR1 is SEHNR, CDR2 FQNEAQ, per germline (reference sequence). Trimming left V 5 bases short and J 0 bases short, with 19 bases between. The DNA of the CDR3 is TGTGCCAGCAGCCGACCGGGGACTTACCAAGCTAACTATGGCTACACCTTC. Translated: CASSRPGTYQANYGYTF.

Ten or more counts support this clonotype. The CDR3 spells CASGVGTSSTDTQYF. CDR3 DNA: TGTGCCAGCGGCGTGGGGACGAGTAGCACAGATACGCAGTATTTT. The V and J genes are TRBV7-6 and TRBJ2-3; D possibly uses TRBD1 or TRBD2 (5 bases each). The ends were cut back, 8 bases at V and 0 bases at J, with 15 bases in the middle. This CDR3 is 15 amino acids long. Germline V gene sequence: CDR1 SGHVS, CDR2 FNYEAQ.

As for this clonotype: The junction departs from germline at one end; a sequencing error may be responsible. The chain combines TRBV28 with TRBJ1-6, with no clear D. This CDR3 spans 14 amino acids. Germline loops: CDR1 MDHEN, CDR2 SYDVKM. The CDR3 sequence is CASSLGSYNSPLHF. DNA of the CDR3: TGTGCCAGCAGCTTAGGCTCCTATAATTCACCCCTTCACTTT.

In its sample, this clonotype was seen many times. V gene TRBV7-9 combines with J gene TRBJ1-2, with D tentatively TRBD1 (6 bases). The ends were cut back, 4 bases at V and 8 bases at J, with 26 bases in the middle. CDR3 length: 17 amino acids. Germline V gene lookup returns CDR1 SEHNR and CDR2 FQNEAQ (reference sequence). This CDR3 is CASSSGHRVKGPGGYTF. The CDR3 region has the DNA TGTGCCAGCAGCTCGGGACATCGAGTGAAAGGCCCGGGAGGCTACACCTTC.

A few counts support this clonotype. J is TRBJ2-1 and V is TRBV28; no reliable D call. Germline CDR1 is MDHEN and CDR2 is SYDVKM. Trimming removed 4 bases at V and 9 bases at J, with 16 bases between. The CDR3 runs to 14 residues. CDR3: CASSYSRVLGEQFF. The CDR3 DNA reads as TGTGCCAGCAGTTATAGCAGAGTTTTGGGTGAGCAGTTCTTC.

J is TRBJ2-1 and V is TRBV7-8; 11 nucleotides line up with TRBD2. CDR3 size: 15 residues. V was clipped by 6 bases and J by 10 bases; unmatched bases: 11. The germline gives CDR1 SGHVS, CDR2 FQNEAQ. CDR3 protein: CASRKTSGASQEQFF. The DNA of the CDR3 is TGTGCCAGCAGAAAGACTAGCGGGGCCTCCCAGGAGCAGTTCTTC.

In this sample, this clonotype turned up many times. This chain connects TRBV29-1 to TRBJ1-4; no reliable D call. The germline gives CDR1 SQVTM, CDR2 ANQGSEA. CDR3 length: 12 residues. V lost 8 bases and J 5 bases, leaving 12 bases between the germline ends. The CDR3 sequence: CSSRTVNEKLFF. The CDR3, as DNA: TGCAGCTCTCGGACGGTCAATGAAAAACTGTTTTTT.

V is TRBV4-1 and J is TRBJ2-6; D perhaps matches TRBD2 (6 bases). The CDR3 has 17 amino acids. V dropped 0 bases and J dropped 0 bases, with 9 bases sitting between them. Germline values: CDR1 MGHRA, CDR2 YSYEKL. CDR3 loop: CASSQEAAGSGANVLTF. The CDR3 DNA reads as TGCGCCAGCAGCCAAGAAGCAGCGGGCTCTGGGGCCAACGTCCTGACTTTC.

This clonotype was detected many times. The chain has TRBV4-1 and TRBJ2-1; 10 bases align to TRBD2. V was pared by 4 bases and J by 4 bases, with 7 bases of the junction left unmatched. Per the germline V gene, CDR1 is MGHRA and CDR2 is YSYEKL. This CDR3 is 16 amino acids long. DNA for the CDR3: TGCGCCAGCAGCCCTTATCGGACTAGCGGTTACAATGAGCAGTTCTTC. Protein sequence: CASSPYRTSGYNEQFF.

This CDR3 is CSVCRSGDTEAFF. The CDR3 coding sequence is TGCAGCGTTTGTCGATCGGGGGACACTGAAGCTTTCTTT. The chain uses TRBV29-1 and TRBJ1-1; possible D gene TRBD1, 5 bases. CDR3 size: 13 residues. Germline V gene sequence: CDR1 SQVTM, CDR2 ANQGSEA. Trimming pared 5 bases from V and 3 bases from J, leaving 13 bases between.

In its sample, this clonotype was seen a few times. This chain connects TRBV29-1 to TRBJ2-1, with TRBD1 identical over 10 bases. The germline CDR1 and CDR2 sequences are SQVTM and ANQGSEA. This CDR3 is 14 amino acids long. V shed 5 bases, J shed 11 bases, and the junction held 12 bases outside the gene matches. As DNA, the CDR3 is TGCAGCGTTTTCCGGGACAGGGGAATTTTTAAGCAGTTCTTC. Translated: CSVFRDRGIFKQFF.

The chain has TRBV10-1 and TRBJ2-1, with D possibly matching TRBD2 (5 bases). Germline V gene lookup returns CDR1 WNHNN and CDR2 SYGVQD (reference sequence). V lost 3 bases and J 4 bases, leaving 22 bases between the germline ends. The CDR3 runs 18 residues. CDR3 in DNA: TGCGCCAGCAGTGAAGAACGTTTGGACTTGGAATGGTACAATGAGCAGTTCTTC. It codes for CASSEERLDLEWYNEQFF.

This clonotype was seen more than once but under ten times. The genes are TRBV11-2 and TRBJ1-1; D is perhaps TRBD1 (5 bases). Germline V gene sequence: CDR1 SGHAT, CDR2 FQNNGV. Trimming stripped 7 bases from V and 11 bases from J, with 20 bases between. This CDR3 has 13 amino acids. The CDR3 protein is CASTGGEKGLAFF. CDR3 nucleotide sequence: TGTGCCAGCACCGGGGGGGAAAAGGGCTTGGCTTTCTTT.

The sample holds many counts of this clonotype. The V call is TRBV2, the J call TRBJ2-1, with 10 bases aligning to TRBD2. The CDR3 spans 15 residues. The germline CDR1 and CDR2 sequences are SNHLY and FYNNEI. The V gene end was trimmed by 7 bases and the J gene end by 2 bases; junction bases not matched to a gene: 5. The CDR3, as DNA: TGTGCCAGCACCAGGACTAGCGGAACCTACAATGAGCAGTTCTTC. Amino acid sequence: CASTRTSGTYNEQFF.

This sequence joins TRBV2 and TRBJ2-3, with D perhaps TRBD2 (5 bases). The germline V gene has CDR1 SNHLY and CDR2 FYNNEI. The CDR3 has 14 residues. Between the trimmed V and J ends, which lost 5 bases and 2 bases, there was a span of 11 bases. For the CDR3, the DNA is TGTGCCAGCAGTAGAAGCGGCTACACAGATACGCAGTATTTT. Encoded protein: CASSRSGYTDTQYF. Drawing the rest from reference TRBV2 and TRBJ2-3, the complete variable domain is EPEVTQTPSHQVTQMGQEVILRCVPISNHLYFYWYRQILGQKVEFLVSFYNNEISEKSEIFDDQFSVERPDGSNFTLKIRSTKLEDSAMYFCASSRSGYTDTQYFGPGTRLTVL.